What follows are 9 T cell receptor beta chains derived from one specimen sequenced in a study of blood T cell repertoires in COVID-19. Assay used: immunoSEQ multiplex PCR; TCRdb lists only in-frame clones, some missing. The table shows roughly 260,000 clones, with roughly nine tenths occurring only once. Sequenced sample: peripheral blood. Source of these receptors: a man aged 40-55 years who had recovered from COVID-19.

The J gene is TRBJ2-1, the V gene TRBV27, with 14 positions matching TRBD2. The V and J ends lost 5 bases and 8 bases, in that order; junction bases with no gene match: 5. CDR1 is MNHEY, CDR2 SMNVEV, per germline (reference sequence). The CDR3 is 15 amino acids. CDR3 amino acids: CASSTGLAGAYEQFF. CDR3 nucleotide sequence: TGTGCCAGCAGTACGGGACTAGCGGGAGCCTATGAGCAGTTCTTC.

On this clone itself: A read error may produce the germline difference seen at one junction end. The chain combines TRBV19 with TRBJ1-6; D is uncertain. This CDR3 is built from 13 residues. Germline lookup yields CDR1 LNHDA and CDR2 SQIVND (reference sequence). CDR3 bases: TGTGCCAGTAGTATAGATCGGTACAGCCCGGGATACTTT. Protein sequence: CASSIDRYSPGYF.

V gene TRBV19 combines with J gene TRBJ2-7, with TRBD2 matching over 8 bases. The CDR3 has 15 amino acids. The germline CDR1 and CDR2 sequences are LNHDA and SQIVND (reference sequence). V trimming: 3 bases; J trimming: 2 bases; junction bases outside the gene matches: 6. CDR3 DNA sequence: TGTGCCAGTAGTATCCCACGGGAGGGGACCTACGAGCAGTACTTC. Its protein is CASSIPREGTYEQYF. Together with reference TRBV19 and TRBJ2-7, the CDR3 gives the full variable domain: DGGITQSPKYLFRKEGQNVTLSCEQNLNHDAMYWYRQDPGQGLRLIYYSQIVNDFQKGDIAEGYSVSREKKESFPLTVTSAQKNPTAFYLCASSIPREGTYEQYFGPGTRLTVT.

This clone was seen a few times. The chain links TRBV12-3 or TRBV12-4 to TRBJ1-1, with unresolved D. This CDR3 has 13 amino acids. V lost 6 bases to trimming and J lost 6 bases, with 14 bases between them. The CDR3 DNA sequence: TGTGCCAGCAGGTCTTCGGCGGGGTCTGAAGCTTTCTTT. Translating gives CASRSSAGSEAFF.

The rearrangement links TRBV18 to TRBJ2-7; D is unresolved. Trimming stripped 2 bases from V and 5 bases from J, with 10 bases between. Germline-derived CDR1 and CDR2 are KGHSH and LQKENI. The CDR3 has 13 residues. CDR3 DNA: TGTGCCAGCTCACCAGCCCACGACAACGAGCAGTACTTC. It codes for CASSPAHDNEQYF.

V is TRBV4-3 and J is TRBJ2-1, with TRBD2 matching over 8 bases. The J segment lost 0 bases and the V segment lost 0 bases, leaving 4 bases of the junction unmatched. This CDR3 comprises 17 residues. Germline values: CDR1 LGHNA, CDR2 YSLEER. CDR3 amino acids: CASSQDPSGSSYNEQFF. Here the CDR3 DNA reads TGCGCCAGCAGCCAAGATCCCAGCGGGAGCTCCTACAATGAGCAGTTCTTC.

This CDR3 is CASSLGTGHGYTF. For the CDR3, the DNA is TGTGCCAGCAGTTTAGGGACAGGGCATGGCTACACCTTC. V and J are TRBV12-3 or TRBV12-4 and TRBJ1-2, with 8 nucleotides matching TRBD1. This CDR3 spans 13 amino acids. Unmatched junction bases numbered 1, after V lost 1 base and J lost 6 bases.

CDR3 region: CASSLEQGDLPQHF. The CDR3 bases are TGTGCCAGCAGCTTGGAACAGGGGGATCTGCCCCAGCATTTT. This chain links TRBV5-5 with TRBJ1-5, with 8 bases fitting TRBD1. The V and J ends lost 0 bases and 9 bases, in that order; junction bases with no gene match: 5. CDR1 and CDR2 from the germline V gene are SGHKS and YYEKEE (reference sequence). This CDR3 spans 14 amino acids.

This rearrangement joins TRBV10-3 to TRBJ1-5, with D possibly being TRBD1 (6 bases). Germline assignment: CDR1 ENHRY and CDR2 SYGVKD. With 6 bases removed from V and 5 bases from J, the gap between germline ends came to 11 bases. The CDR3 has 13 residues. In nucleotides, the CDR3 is TGTGCCATCAGGGCAGGGGTAGATCAGCCCCAGCATTTT. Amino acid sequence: CAIRAGVDQPQHF.